This TCR beta chain was sequenced for a study of OX40 agonist ivuxolimab in advanced cancers. Context from the whole study: Ivuxolimab, which targeted the costimulatory receptor OX40 (CD134), was an agonistic, fully human IgG2 monoclonal antibody. Intravenous ivuxolimab was administered to patients every 2 weeks at six dose levels: 0.01, 0.1, 0.3, 1.5, 3 and 10 mg/kg. Of the 50 to 55 dose-escalation patients, hepatocellular carcinoma was present in approximately 20, melanoma in roughly 15, renal cell carcinoma in 9 and head and neck cancer in 9. In the dose-escalation cohort, around 80% of patients were male, and the mean age was around 60 years with a range of roughly 23 to 79. Prior anti-PD-1, anti-PD-L1 or anti-CTLA-4 therapy was permitted, and checkpoint inhibitors had been received by 30% to 40% of dose-escalation patients. Partial responses were achieved by three dose-escalation patients, of whom one had hepatocellular carcinoma and two had cutaneous melanoma. Peripheral TCRbeta sequencing aimed to test whether ivuxolimab altered TCR sequence diversity and caused clonal T-cell expansion. The paper describes the monotherapy dose-escalation part (N ≈ 52 patients) of the phase I trial of ivuxolimab. Study-wide conclusions, independent of this receptor: Clonal expansion of both CD4+ and CD8+ blood T cells was observed from baseline to week 6 at doses 0.1 to 3.0 mg/kg. The antigen specificity of the clonally expanded peripheral T cells was not determined. In the 0.1-3.0 mg/kg groups, partial responders were among the patients with the lowest normalized peripheral clonal expansion, particularly in CD8+ T cells. On average, CD8+ T cells showed more expanded clones than CD4+ T cells after ivuxolimab. Low levels of normalized T-cell clonal expansion were also shown by some nonresponding patients.

To note about this clone: Its antigen remains unidentified. The sample holds no much larger clone one base away, and base qualities are not on file.

Patients with autoimmune disease history or receiving systemic immunosuppression were excluded from the trial. Peripheral blood for TCR sequencing was collected from all dose cohorts at baseline, on cycle 4 day 1, and on cycle 7 day 1. Samples came from an open-label, multicenter, first-in-human phase I dose-escalation trial of ivuxolimab. The trial enrolled adults with locally advanced or metastatic head and neck squamous cell, hepatocellular, melanoma or renal cell carcinoma. Before TCR sequencing, CD4+ and CD8+ T cells were separately sorted from peripheral blood. To sequence the TCRbeta CDR3 region, genomic DNA was isolated from the sorted cells. The immunoSEQ Assay was used for sequencing of TCRbeta CDR3 regions. TCRdb re-hosts the immuneACCESS table, in-frame sequences only. Its copies lack some clones; in the studies checked, an unresolved V gene accounts for under half of them, and the cause for the rest is not known. The sample records 84,000 or so clones, 85% to 95% of which are singletons. The ten largest clonotypes hold 8% to 13% of the sample.

This sequence originates from an adult with an advanced solid tumor such as melanoma, head and neck, liver or kidney cancer. Specimen: CD4+ or CD8+ T cells sorted from blood, collected in a trial of the OX40 agonist ivuxolimab.

The DNA sequence reads TGTGCCAGCATCCCCTACCAGGGGGCGGGCACTGAAGCTTTCTTT. It translates as CASIPYQGAGTEAFF. The chain uses TRBV27 and TRBJ1-1; 8 central bases correspond to TRBD1. The germline V gene (reference sequence) sets CDR1 to MNHEY and CDR2 to SMNVEV. V has 7 bases trimmed and J has 4 bases trimmed; junction bases matching no gene number 11. The CDR3 goes from the cysteine to the phenylalanine over 15 residues. Only the CDR3 region is kept as DNA, spanning 45 bases read in frame from base 1.